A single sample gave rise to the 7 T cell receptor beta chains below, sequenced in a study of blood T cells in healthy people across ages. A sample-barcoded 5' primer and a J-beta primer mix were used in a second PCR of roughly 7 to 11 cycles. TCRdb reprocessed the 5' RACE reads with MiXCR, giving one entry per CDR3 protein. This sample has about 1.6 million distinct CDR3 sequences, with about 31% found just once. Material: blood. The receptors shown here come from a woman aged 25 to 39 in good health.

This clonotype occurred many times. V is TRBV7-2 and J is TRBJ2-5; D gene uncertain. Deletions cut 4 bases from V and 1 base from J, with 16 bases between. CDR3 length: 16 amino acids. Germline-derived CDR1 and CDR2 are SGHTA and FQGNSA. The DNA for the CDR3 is TGTGCCAGCAGCTCCCAGAGTCGTAGTGGCCAAGAGACCCAGTACTTC. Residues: CASSSQSRSGQETQYF.

CDR3 in DNA: TGCAGCGTCCCACAGCGGGGGGGCGGAGAGACCCAGTACTTC. Amino acids: CSVPQRGGGETQYF. The rearrangement links TRBV29-1 to TRBJ2-5; 10 nucleotides match TRBD2. This CDR3 has 14 residues. Germline trimming cut 6 bases from V and 4 bases from J; bases unmatched to any gene: 8. The germline CDR1 and CDR2 sequences are SQVTM and ANQGSEA.

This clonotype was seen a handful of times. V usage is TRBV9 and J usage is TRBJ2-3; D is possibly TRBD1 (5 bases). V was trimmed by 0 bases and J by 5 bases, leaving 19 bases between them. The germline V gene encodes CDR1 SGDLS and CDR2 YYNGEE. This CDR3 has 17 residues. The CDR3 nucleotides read TGTGCCAGCAGCGTAGAAGGGGCAGGGTCAGGAAGAGATACGCAGTATTTT. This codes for CASSVEGAGSGRDTQYF.

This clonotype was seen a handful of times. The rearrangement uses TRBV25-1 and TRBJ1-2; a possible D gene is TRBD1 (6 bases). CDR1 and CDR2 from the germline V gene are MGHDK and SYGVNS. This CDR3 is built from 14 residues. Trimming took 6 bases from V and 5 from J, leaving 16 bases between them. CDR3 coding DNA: TGTGCCAGCAGGGGGAGACAGGACTCTTATGGCTACACCTTC. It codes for CASRGRQDSYGYTF.

The DNA of the CDR3 is TGTGCCAGCAGCCCACCCCGCGGGGGGCCTGGGGCCAACGTCCTGACTTTC. Protein sequence: CASSPPRGGPGANVLTF. The J gene is TRBJ2-6, the V gene TRBV9; 8 bases map to TRBD2. The V and J ends lost 4 bases and 2 bases, in that order; junction bases with no gene match: 8. Per the germline V gene, CDR1 is SGDLS and CDR2 is YYNGEE. There are 17 residues in the CDR3.

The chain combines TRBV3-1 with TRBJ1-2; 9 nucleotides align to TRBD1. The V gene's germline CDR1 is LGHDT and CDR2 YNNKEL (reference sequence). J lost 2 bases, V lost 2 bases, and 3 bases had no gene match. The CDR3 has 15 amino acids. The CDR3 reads CASSQWDRENYGYTF. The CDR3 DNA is TGTGCCAGCAGCCAATGGGACAGGGAAAACTATGGCTACACCTTC.

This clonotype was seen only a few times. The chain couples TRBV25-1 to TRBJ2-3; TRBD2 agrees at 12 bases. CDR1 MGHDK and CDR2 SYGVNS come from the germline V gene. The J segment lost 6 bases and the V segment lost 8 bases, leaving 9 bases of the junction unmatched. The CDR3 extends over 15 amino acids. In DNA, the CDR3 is TGTGCCAGCTCGACTAGCGGGAGCTATAGGGATACGCAGTATTTT. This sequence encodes CASSTSGSYRDTQYF.